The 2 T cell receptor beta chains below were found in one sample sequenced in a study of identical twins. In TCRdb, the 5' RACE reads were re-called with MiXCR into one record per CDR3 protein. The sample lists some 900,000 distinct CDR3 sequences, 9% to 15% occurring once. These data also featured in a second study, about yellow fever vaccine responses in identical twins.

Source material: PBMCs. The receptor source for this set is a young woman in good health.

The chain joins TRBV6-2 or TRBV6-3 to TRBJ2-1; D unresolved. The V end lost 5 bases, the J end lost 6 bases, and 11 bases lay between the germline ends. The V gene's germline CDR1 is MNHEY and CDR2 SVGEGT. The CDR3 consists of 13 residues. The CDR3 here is CASSRPWANEQFF. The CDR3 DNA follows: TGTGCCAGCAGTCGTCCCTGGGCCAATGAGCAGTTCTTC.

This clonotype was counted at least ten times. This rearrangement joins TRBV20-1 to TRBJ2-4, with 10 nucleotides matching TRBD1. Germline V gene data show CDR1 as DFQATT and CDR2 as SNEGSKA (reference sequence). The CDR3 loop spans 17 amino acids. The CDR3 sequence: CSLPGQGSSLAKNIQYF. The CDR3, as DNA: TGCAGCCTACCGGGACAGGGGAGCTCCCTAGCCAAAAACATTCAGTACTTC.